The next 5 T cell receptor beta chains were all read from a single sample in a study of T cell responses to AZD1222 COVID-19 vaccine. Profiling relied on immunoSEQ multiplex PCR, and the TCRdb table lists in-frame clones only, not all of them. Of over 75,000 clones in the sample, over 85% were seen once. This specimen was peripheral blood, taken on day 0 of AZD1222 vaccination. These receptors were collected from an adult in good health.

The chain employs TRBV7-7 and TRBJ2-7; perhaps TRBD1 as D (6 bases). Germline V gene sequence: CDR1 SSHAT, CDR2 FNYEAQ (reference sequence). This CDR3 has 15 amino acids. Between the trimmed V and J ends, which lost 0 bases and 1 base, there was a span of 10 bases. The CDR3 loop reads CASSLAAGDSYEQYF. The DNA of the CDR3 is TGTGCCAGCAGCTTAGCGGCAGGGGATTCCTACGAGCAGTACTTC.

V usage is TRBV18 and J usage is TRBJ1-1; TRBD1 might be the D (6 bases). Germline CDR1 reads KGHSH; CDR2 reads LQKENI. The length of the CDR3 is 14 residues. V was cut by 4 bases and J by 0 bases, with 9 bases left in between. In DNA form, the CDR3 reads TGTGCCAGCTCACGACAGGCGGTGAACACTGAAGCTTTCTTT. It codes for CASSRQAVNTEAFF. Combining the CDR3 with reference TRBV18 and TRBJ1-1 gives the whole variable domain NAGVMQNPRHLVRRRGQEARLRCSPMKGHSHVYWYRQLPEEGLKFMVYLQKENIIDESGMPKERFSAEFPKEGPSILRIQQVVRGDSAAYFCASSRQAVNTEAFFGQGTRLTVV.

The chain carries TRBV7-2 and TRBJ1-2; D remains ambiguous. This CDR3 region has 13 residues. Germline V CDR1 and CDR2: SGHTA, FQGNSA. Trimming took 1 base from V and 8 from J, leaving 11 bases between them. This CDR3 reads CASSLGSGYGYTF. CDR3 nucleotide sequence: TGTGCCAGCAGCTTAGGATCTGGGTACGGCTACACCTTC.

The chain combines TRBV28 with TRBJ2-3, with 7 bases fitting TRBD2. The V segment lost 5 bases and the J segment 5 bases; nucleotides outside the gene matches: 10. The CDR3 runs to 15 residues. CDR1 is MDHEN, CDR2 SYDVKM, per germline. The CDR3 is CASSAAGSVGDTQYF. CDR3 nucleotides: TGTGCCAGCAGTGCAGCGGGGAGCGTTGGAGATACGCAGTATTTT.

The CDR3 is CASSRKVPEAFF. DNA of the CDR3: TGTGCCAGCTCGAGGAAAGTCCCTGAAGCTTTCTTT. The J gene is TRBJ1-1, the V gene TRBV18; D not certain. CDR3 length equals 12 residues. The V end lost 6 bases, the J end lost 6 bases, and 11 bases lay between the germline ends. Germline assignment: CDR1 KGHSH and CDR2 LQKENI.